Shown below are 18 T cell receptor beta chains from a single sample sequenced in a study of OX40 agonist ivuxolimab in advanced cancers. Sequencing used immunoSEQ multiplex PCR; TCRdb keeps in-frame clones, though not all of them. The sample has some 40,000 clones; around four fifths are singletons. This sample comprised CD4+ or CD8+ T cells sorted from blood, obtained in a trial of the OX40 agonist ivuxolimab. The receptor set was obtained from an adult with an advanced solid tumor such as melanoma, head and neck, liver or kidney cancer.

By its share, this clone is medium-sized. Within the sample, other DNA sequences also encode this same CDR3. As DNA, the CDR3 is TGTGCCAGCAGCGGAAGCAACACTGAAGCTTTCTTT. Its protein is CASSGSNTEAFF. The rearrangement joins TRBV9 to TRBJ1-1, with D uncertain. This CDR3 spans 12 amino acids. Per the germline V gene, CDR1 is SGDLS and CDR2 is YYNGEE. V dropped 3 bases and J dropped 2 bases, with 5 bases sitting between them.

This clone was detected a few times. V and J are TRBV11-2 and TRBJ1-5, with 7 bases identical to TRBD1. Germline CDR1 reads SGHAT; CDR2 reads FQNNGV. V was clipped by 1 base and J by 4 bases; unmatched bases: 1. CDR3 length: 14 amino acids. CDR3 nucleotide sequence: TGTGCCAGCAGCTTAGCAGGGGGAAATCAGCCCCAGCATTTT. This encodes CASSLAGGNQPQHF.

Only a few counts were recorded for this clone. The chain carries TRBV18 and TRBJ2-3; possibly TRBD2 for D (6 bases). Germline lookup yields CDR1 KGHSH and CDR2 LQKENI. Trimming cost V 4 bases and J 2 bases, with 10 bases left between them. This CDR3 comprises 14 residues. The CDR3, as DNA: TGTGCCAGCTCACGAGGCGGGGCCACAGATACGCAGTATTTT. Protein product: CASSRGGATDTQYF.

The V call is TRBV4-1, the J call TRBJ2-6; D is unresolved. The germline V gene has CDR1 MGHRA and CDR2 YSYEKL. The CDR3 totals 18 residues. V was cut by 0 bases and J by 0 bases, with 12 bases left in between. The CDR3, as DNA: TGCGCCAGCAGCCAAGATGACGGTGGAACCTCTGGGGCCAACGTCCTGACTTTC. It codes for CASSQDDGGTSGANVLTF.

The chain carries TRBV2 and TRBJ1-2, with no clear D. Germline values: CDR1 SNHLY, CDR2 FYNNEI. Trimming removed 3 bases at V and 9 bases at J, with 14 bases between. The CDR3 sequence is 13 residues long. This chain's CDR3 is CASSDDNLWSYTF. CDR3 DNA: TGTGCCAGCAGTGATGACAACTTATGGAGCTACACCTTC.

The chain uses TRBV18 and TRBJ2-1; possibly TRBD1 for D (5 bases). V was clipped by 2 bases and J by 2 bases, with 16 bases between them. CDR3 length: 17 amino acids. The V gene's germline CDR1 is KGHSH and CDR2 LQKENI. The CDR3 here is CASSPGRKGRAYNEQFF. CDR3 nucleotides: TGTGCCAGCTCACCAGGGCGGAAGGGCAGGGCCTACAATGAGCAGTTCTTC. The full variable domain, with the rest looked up from reference TRBV18 and TRBJ2-1, is NAGVMQNPRHLVRRRGQEARLRCSPMKGHSHVYWYRQLPEEGLKFMVYLQKENIIDESGMPKERFSAEFPKEGPSILRIQQVVRGDSAAYFCASSPGRKGRAYNEQFFGPGTRLTVL.

This clone showed up just a few times. This rearrangement joins TRBV7-6 to TRBJ1-5; D is unresolved. V was cut by 1 base and J by 10 bases, with 11 bases left in between. The CDR3 covers 13 residues. In germline, CDR1 is SGHVS, CDR2 FNYEAQ. The CDR3 DNA follows: TGTGCCAGCAGCTTAGTTCCGCTGTCACCCCAGCATTTT. This encodes CASSLVPLSPQHF.

The chain combines TRBV18 with TRBJ2-7; 11 positions agree with TRBD1. V dropped 2 bases and J dropped 5; count of bases not matched to a gene: 5. This CDR3 contains 15 residues. From germline, CDR1 is KGHSH and CDR2 LQKENI. The CDR3: CASSPGQGAIDEQYF. The CDR3 DNA sequence: TGTGCCAGCTCACCAGGACAGGGGGCGATCGACGAGCAGTACTTC.

This chain connects TRBV7-2 to TRBJ2-2; 7 nucleotides agree with TRBD2. V was pared by 5 bases and J by 1 base, with 1 base of the junction left unmatched. The length of the CDR3 is 14 residues. Germline CDR1 and CDR2: SGHTA and FQGNSA. The DNA for the CDR3 is TGTGCCAGCAGCGGGAGGGTGAACACCGGGGAGCTGTTTTTT. This translates into CASSGRVNTGELFF.

The chain combines TRBV11-2 with TRBJ2-1; 7 nucleotides match TRBD1. V dropped 0 bases and J dropped 1; count of bases not matched to a gene: 3. This CDR3 comprises 16 residues. Looked up from germline, CDR1 is SGHAT and CDR2 is FQNNGV. CDR3 coding DNA: TGTGCCAGCAGCTTAGAGGGACAGTCTTCCTACAATGAGCAGTTCTTC. Protein product: CASSLEGQSSYNEQFF. The full variable domain, its missing parts supplied by reference TRBV11-2 and TRBJ2-1, is EAGVAQSPRYKIIEKRQSVAFWCNPISGHATLYWYQQILGQGPKLLIQFQNNGVVDDSQLPKDRFSAERLKGVDSTLKIQPAKLEDSAVYLCASSLEGQSSYNEQFFGPGTRLTVL.

This clone appeared once. The CDR3 protein is CASTILAGGYNEQFF. The CDR3 region has the DNA TGTGCCAGCACCATTCTAGCGGGAGGGTACAATGAGCAGTTCTTC. The chain recombines TRBV5-6 with TRBJ2-1, with TRBD2 matching 12 bases. J lost 4 bases, V lost 6 bases, and 5 bases had no gene match. Germline V gives CDR1 SGHDT, CDR2 YYEEEE. The CDR3 runs to 15 residues.

This chain joins TRBV18 and TRBJ2-2; D gene uncertain. The CDR3 is made up of 13 amino acids. Trimming shortened V by 2 bases and J by 2 bases, and 3 bases separated the two germline ends. Germline V gene data show CDR1 as KGHSH and CDR2 as LQKENI. CDR3 sequence reads: CASSPINTGELFF. In DNA form, the CDR3 reads TGTGCCAGCTCACCAATCAACACCGGGGAGCTGTTTTTT.

In this sample, this clone is medium-sized. The chain joins TRBV6-5 to TRBJ1-6, with D possibly being TRBD1 (6 bases). The CDR3 length is 16 residues. Germline V gene sequence: CDR1 MNHEY, CDR2 SVGAGI. The V gene lost 2 bases and the J gene lost 11 bases, with 19 bases spanning the gap. This CDR3 reads CASSYRSGGSKAPLHF. The CDR3, as DNA: TGTGCCAGCAGTTACCGTTCCGGGGGCAGTAAGGCACCCCTCCACTTT.

The chain couples TRBV30 to TRBJ1-4; TRBD1 is a possible D gene (5 bases). This CDR3 spans 13 amino acids. Germline V gene data show CDR1 as GTSNPN and CDR2 as SVGIG (reference sequence). The V end lost 3 bases, the J end lost 12 bases, and 17 bases lay between the germline ends. For the CDR3, the DNA is TGTGCCTGGAGCACCGGTGGGGACCTCGAACTGTTTTTT. Translating it yields CAWSTGGDLELFF.

The chain recombines TRBV10-3 with TRBJ1-1, with D uncertain. Trimming removed 2 bases from V and 5 bases from J, with 9 bases in between. The CDR3 length is 13 residues. Germline V lookup: CDR1 ENHRY, CDR2 SYGVKD. The CDR3, as DNA: TGTGCCATCAGTGAGGCCGGGAGGACTGAAGCTTTCTTT. It is translated as CAISEAGRTEAFF.

This clone occurred once. This chain uses TRBV7-3 with TRBJ1-1; D not resolved. In germline, CDR1 is SGHTA, CDR2 FQGTGA. V was shortened by 2 bases and J by 0 bases, with 4 bases between the two germline ends. The CDR3 totals 13 residues. This chain's CDR3 is CASSLGMNTEAFF. The CDR3 DNA follows: TGTGCCAGCAGCTTAGGGATGAACACTGAAGCTTTCTTT.

The genes are TRBV19 and TRBJ2-6; 7 bases are a match to TRBD1. CDR1 and CDR2 from the germline V gene are LNHDA and SQIVND (reference sequence). CDR3 length equals 15 residues. Trimming removed 6 bases from V and 15 bases from J; junction bases left unmatched: 17. CDR3 nucleotide sequence: TGTGCCAGTAGCCGCCGGGACAGTCCTAACCCCGCCCTGACTTTC. Its protein is CASSRRDSPNPALTF.

The V gene is TRBV30, the J gene TRBJ2-3; 9 nucleotides match TRBD1. The CDR3 length is 14 residues. Germline CDR1 and CDR2: GTSNPN and SVGIG (reference sequence). Trimming took 8 bases from V and 0 from J; bases not matched to a gene: 6. The CDR3 nucleotides are TGTGCCAGGGGACAGGGAGGGAGCACAGATACGCAGTATTTT. The encoded protein is CARGQGGSTDTQYF.